Following are 31 T cell receptor beta chains from one sample sequenced in a study of STAT5B mutations in CD4+ large granular lymphocyte leukemia. Repertoires were generated with immunoSEQ multiplex PCR, while TCRdb's copy carries only in-frame clones and drops some. The table shows approximately 20,000 clones, with 65% to 85% occurring only once. Sequencing was performed on CD4+ T cells from blood buffy coats. The receptors derive from a human donor in good health.

The V call is TRBV18, the J call TRBJ2-7; tentatively, D is TRBD1 (5 bases). The CDR3 sequence is 13 residues long. Germline CDR1 and CDR2: KGHSH and LQKENI. Trimming pared 4 bases from V and 4 bases from J, leaving 11 bases between. The CDR3: CASSRDQGYEQYF. CDR3 in DNA: TGTGCCAGCTCACGAGATCAGGGATACGAGCAGTACTTC. Full variable domain (rest looked up from reference TRBV18 and TRBJ2-7): NAGVMQNPRHLVRRRGQEARLRCSPMKGHSHVYWYRQLPEEGLKFMVYLQKENIIDESGMPKERFSAEFPKEGPSILRIQQVVRGDSAAYFCASSRDQGYEQYFGPGTRLTVT.

Here the CDR3 DNA reads TGTGCCACCAGCCCATTGGGACTAGCGGGGCGATACAATGAGCAGTTCTTC. This translates into CATSPLGLAGRYNEQFF. J is TRBJ2-1 and V is TRBV15, with 13 bases that match TRBD2. The V gene's germline CDR1 is LNHNV and CDR2 YYDKDF (reference sequence). This CDR3 has 17 amino acids. V lost 5 bases to trimming and J lost 4 bases; unmatched junction nucleotides: 8.

The genes are TRBV6-5 and TRBJ2-1; the D gene is possibly TRBD1 (6 bases). The CDR3 length is 15 residues. Trimming cost V 5 bases and J 3 bases, with 14 bases left between them. Looked up from germline, CDR1 is MNHEY and CDR2 is SVGAGI. CDR3 DNA: TGTGCCAGCAGTCGCGATGGACAGATCTACAATGAGCAGTTCTTC. Its translation: CASSRDGQIYNEQFF.

The chain is built from TRBV7-2 and TRBJ1-5; no clear D. This CDR3 is 16 amino acids long. V shed 1 base and J shed 3 bases, with 13 bases lying between them. The V gene's germline CDR1 is SGHTA and CDR2 FQGNSA. In DNA, the CDR3 is TGTGCCAGCAGCTTAGTGGGTGGGAACACCAATCAGCCCCAGCATTTT. This translates into CASSLVGGNTNQPQHF.

The sample holds a few counts of this clone. The V and J genes are TRBV10-2 and TRBJ1-1; D unresolved. The CDR3 length is 12 residues. The V end was cut by 7 bases, the J end by 7 bases, with 13 bases between. CDR1 is WSHSY and CDR2 is SAAADI in the germline V gene. CDR3: CASIGNRGEAFF. CDR3 DNA sequence: TGCGCCAGCATTGGGAATCGAGGTGAAGCTTTCTTT.

This clone was seen more than once but under ten times. The chain combines TRBV11-1 with TRBJ1-1; 9 bases align to TRBD1. V lost 5 bases and J lost 4; bases outside the gene matches: 5. The length of the CDR3 is 14 residues. Germline V gene lookup returns CDR1 SGHAT and CDR2 FQDESV (reference sequence). CDR3 bases: TGTGCCAGCAGCGGACAGGGGAGGGTCACTGAAGCTTTCTTT. It specifies CASSGQGRVTEAFF.

The chain couples TRBV2 to TRBJ2-2, with 8 bases aligning to TRBD1. With 6 bases clipped from V and 5 bases from J, the junction kept 11 bases outside the gene matches. Per the germline V gene, CDR1 is SNHLY and CDR2 is FYNNEI. This CDR3 spans 16 amino acids. The DNA of the CDR3 is TGTGCCAGCAGCCCCAGCGGGCGACAGGGGACCGGGGAGCTGTTTTTT. Translation: CASSPSGRQGTGELFF. Using reference TRBV2 and TRBJ2-2 for the parts outside the CDR3, the full variable domain is EPEVTQTPSHQVTQMGQEVILRCVPISNHLYFYWYRQILGQKVEFLVSFYNNEISEKSEIFDDQFSVERPDGSNFTLKIRSTKLEDSAMYFCASSPSGRQGTGELFFGEGSRLTVL.

This chain joins TRBV30 and TRBJ1-6, with 7 bases aligning to TRBD1. In germline, CDR1 is GTSNPN, CDR2 SVGIG (reference sequence). The CDR3 sequence is 13 residues long. Germline trimming cut 4 bases from V and 11 bases from J; bases unmatched to any gene: 8. CDR3 sequence: CAWTLQGRAPLHF. The CDR3 coding sequence is TGTGCCTGGACCTTACAGGGGAGGGCACCCCTCCACTTT.

This clone showed up just once. The chain combines TRBV2 with TRBJ1-2; D is perhaps TRBD1 (5 bases). This CDR3 spans 17 amino acids. CDR1 and CDR2 (germline): SNHLY, FYNNEI. Trimming took off 4 bases at V and 4 bases at J, with 22 bases between the two ends. CDR3 sequence: CASSAGGSQQGTYGYTF. Here the CDR3 DNA reads TGTGCCAGCAGTGCCGGAGGGTCTCAACAAGGGACCTATGGCTACACCTTC.

The rearrangement joins TRBV7-8 to TRBJ2-3; unclear D gene. Per the germline V gene, CDR1 is SGHVS and CDR2 is FQNEAQ. Trimming removed 1 base from V and 0 bases from J, with 20 bases in between. This CDR3 comprises 19 residues. The CDR3 sequence is CASSLVLGRERTSTDTQYF. The CDR3 DNA follows: TGTGCCAGCAGCTTAGTTCTAGGGCGAGAGCGAACTAGCACAGATACGCAGTATTTT.

By its share, this clone is large. This rearrangement joins TRBV19 to TRBJ1-2; weak D call: TRBD1 (5 bases). V was cut by 5 bases and J by 7 bases, with 20 bases left in between. The CDR3 sequence is 15 residues long. Germline lookup yields CDR1 LNHDA and CDR2 SQIVND (reference sequence). Here the CDR3 DNA reads TGTGCCAGTAGTCCCTCGACAGAAGGCGCGGCTGGCTACACCTTC. This encodes CASSPSTEGAAGYTF.

The chain recombines TRBV6-5 with TRBJ2-1; 14 bases map to TRBD2. This CDR3 has 15 residues. From germline, CDR1 is MNHEY and CDR2 SVGAGI. The V gene end was trimmed by 6 bases and the J gene end by 8 bases; junction bases not matched to a gene: 6. Written as DNA, the CDR3 is TGTGCCAGCAGGAGAGGGACTAGCGGGAGTTATGAGCAGTTCTTC. Amino acid sequence: CASRRGTSGSYEQFF.

The chain links TRBV7-8 to TRBJ1-2; 7 bases agree with TRBD1. The germline gives CDR1 SGHVS, CDR2 FQNEAQ. V lost 1 base and J lost 8; bases outside the gene matches: 13. The CDR3 loop spans 16 amino acids. CDR3 sequence (DNA): TGTGCCAGCAGCTTAGAAGGGACAGTCAATTCTATGGGCTACACCTTC. This codes for CASSLEGTVNSMGYTF. Full variable domain (remainder filled in from reference TRBV7-8 and TRBJ1-2): GAGVSQSPRYKVAKRGQDVALRCDPISGHVSLFWYQQALGQGPEFLTYFQNEAQLDKSGLPSDRFFAERPEGSVSTLKIQRTQQEDSAVYLCASSLEGTVNSMGYTFGSGTRLTVV.

The rearrangement links TRBV2 to TRBJ2-4; 12 positions agree with TRBD1. J lost 8 bases, V lost 7 bases, and 3 bases had no gene match. The CDR3 totals 13 residues. The germline V gene has CDR1 SNHLY and CDR2 FYNNEI. The CDR3 spells CASTGTGGDIQYF. CDR3 nucleotides: TGTGCCAGCACCGGGACAGGGGGCGACATTCAGTACTTC.

The CDR3 coding sequence is TGTGCCAGTCAGTCCGACAGAGGCTACGAGCAGTACTTC. Its translation: CASQSDRGYEQYF. J is TRBJ2-7 and V is TRBV19; D is possibly TRBD1 (5 bases). The length of the CDR3 is 13 residues. V was shortened by 8 bases and J by 3 bases, with 14 bases between the two germline ends. Germline-derived CDR1 and CDR2 are LNHDA and SQIVND (reference sequence).

The chain is built from TRBV6-8 and TRBJ1-5; D gene ambiguous. The CDR3 contains 12 residues. The germline V gene has CDR1 MNHGY and CDR2 SAAAGT. V gave up 6 bases and J gave up 7 bases, with 10 bases separating them. Here the CDR3 reads CASRRPWQPQHF. The CDR3 bases are TGTGCCAGCAGACGTCCGTGGCAGCCCCAGCATTTT.

The chain recombines TRBV25-1 with TRBJ2-1; TRBD2 matches at 7 bases. The CDR3 consists of 15 residues. Trimming removed 3 bases from V and 0 bases from J; junction bases left unmatched: 2. CDR1 MGHDK and CDR2 SYGVNS come from the germline V gene. The CDR3 bases are TGTGCCAGCAGTGAGGGCGGGAGCTCCTACAATGAGCAGTTCTTC. It specifies CASSEGGSSYNEQFF.

This chain connects TRBV5-1 to TRBJ1-5; 11 bases are shared with TRBD1. With 1 base clipped from V and 7 bases from J, the junction kept 4 bases outside the gene matches. Germline CDR1 SGHRS, CDR2 YFSETQ. The CDR3 spans 15 residues. CDR3 sequence: CASSLTGQGAQPQHF. The CDR3 coding sequence is TGCGCCAGCAGCTTGACCGGACAGGGGGCGCAGCCCCAGCATTTT.

V gene TRBV21-1 combines with J gene TRBJ1-1. TRBV21-1 is marked as a pseudogene. CDR3 length equals 15 residues. The CDR3 loop reads CASSKEEGTASEAFF. CDR3 DNA: TGTGCCAGCAGCAAAGAGGAGGGTACAGCGTCCGAAGCTTTCTTT.

The V gene is TRBV4-2, the J gene TRBJ2-6, with D tentatively TRBD1 or TRBD2 (5 bases each). Per the germline V gene, CDR1 is LGHNA and CDR2 is YNFKEQ. The V end lost 8 bases, the J end lost 2 bases, and 19 bases lay between the germline ends. The length of the CDR3 is 17 residues. CDR3 sequence reads: CASQPGIGAPGANVLTF. The CDR3 DNA is TGTGCCAGCCAACCGGGGATTGGGGCCCCTGGGGCCAACGTCCTGACTTTC.

The rearrangement uses TRBV18 and TRBJ1-2; D gene unclear. V was pared by 1 base and J by 5 bases, with 14 bases between. The germline V gene has CDR1 KGHSH and CDR2 LQKENI. This CDR3 region has 15 residues. CDR3 sequence (DNA): TGTGCCAGCTCACCACTGGCGAATGTCGAATATGGCTACACCTTC. It encodes CASSPLANVEYGYTF.

This chain uses TRBV6-1 with TRBJ2-4, with 10 nucleotides matching TRBD1. V gave up 4 bases and J gave up 15 bases; unmatched junction bases: 9. This CDR3 is built from 13 residues. The V gene's germline CDR1 is MNHNS and CDR2 SASEGT. The CDR3: CASSGDRGRPLYF. The CDR3 DNA is TGTGCCAGCAGTGGGGACAGGGGACGGCCCCTGTACTTC.

The V call is TRBV27, the J call TRBJ2-2; D not certain. CDR3 length equals 12 residues. Germline assignment: CDR1 MNHEY and CDR2 SMNVEV (reference sequence). V was clipped by 3 bases and J by 7 bases, with 6 bases between them. The CDR3 DNA follows: TGTGCCAGCAGTTTCCCGGGCGGGGAGCTGTTTTTT. Protein sequence: CASSFPGGELFF.

The chain links TRBV29-1 to TRBJ1-2, with unresolved D. V dropped 3 bases and J dropped 4 bases, with 12 bases sitting between them. This CDR3 is 13 amino acids long. Germline V lookup: CDR1 SQVTM, CDR2 ANQGSEA. The CDR3 is CSVEVSRGYGYTF. The CDR3 nucleotides read TGCAGCGTTGAGGTGTCTCGGGGCTATGGCTACACCTTC.

In its sample, this clone was seen once. The chain combines TRBV11-2 with TRBJ2-7; D gene uncertain. V lost 1 base and J lost 5, with 12 bases in between. This CDR3 has 14 residues. Germline V gene data show CDR1 as SGHAT and CDR2 as FQNNGV. This CDR3 is CASSLVPGPHEQYF. The CDR3 nucleotides are TGTGCCAGCAGCTTAGTTCCGGGCCCCCACGAGCAGTACTTC.

This chain uses TRBV19 with TRBJ1-5, with TRBD1 as a possible D gene (6 bases). Between the trimmed V and J ends, which lost 1 base and 7 bases, there was a span of 11 bases. The germline gives CDR1 LNHDA, CDR2 SQIVND (reference sequence). The CDR3 spans 14 residues. CDR3 DNA sequence: TGTGCCAGTAGTATAGGGGTGAGGGGGCAGCCCCAGCATTTT. This codes for CASSIGVRGQPQHF.

This clone was counted only a few times. The chain combines TRBV19 with TRBJ1-5; 12 nucleotides align to TRBD1. V shed 4 bases, J shed 2 bases, and the junction held 12 bases outside the gene matches. Germline V gives CDR1 LNHDA, CDR2 SQIVND (reference sequence). The CDR3 spans 19 residues. CDR3 DNA sequence: TGTGCCAGTAGTACCTACTCCGGGACAGGGGGCTTAGGCAATCAGCCCCAGCATTTT. Translating it yields CASSTYSGTGGLGNQPQHF.

This clone appeared once. This chain uses TRBV30 with TRBJ1-5; D unclear. CDR3 length equals 12 residues. The V end lost 2 bases, the J end lost 9 bases, and 11 bases lay between the germline ends. Germline V gives CDR1 GTSNPN, CDR2 SVGIG (reference sequence). The DNA of the CDR3 is TGTGCCTGGAGTAGAGTAGGGAGGCCCCAGCATTTT. This translates into CAWSRVGRPQHF.

The chain recombines TRBV10-3 with TRBJ1-5; no definite D call. Trimming pared 3 bases from V and 5 bases from J, leaving 11 bases between. The germline V gene encodes CDR1 ENHRY and CDR2 SYGVKD. This CDR3 is built from 14 residues. CDR3 residues: CAISEVGTHQPQHF. The CDR3 nucleotides read TGTGCCATCAGTGAAGTAGGAACCCATCAGCCCCAGCATTTT.

This sequence joins TRBV6-4 and TRBJ2-3; weak D call: TRBD1 (6 bases). Germline CDR1 and CDR2: MRHNA and SNTAGT. The CDR3 has 15 amino acids. V was shortened by 0 bases and J by 1 base, with 8 bases between the two germline ends. The CDR3 sequence: CASSDSPGGTDTQYF. CDR3 sequence (DNA): TGTGCCAGCAGTGACTCGCCAGGGGGCACAGATACGCAGTATTTT.

The chain couples TRBV6-4 to TRBJ2-2; the D gene is possibly TRBD2 (5 bases). This CDR3 spans 14 amino acids. V lost 4 bases to trimming and J lost 0 bases, with 6 bases between them. From germline, CDR1 is MRHNA and CDR2 SNTAGT. The CDR3 is CASSVGANTGELFF. For the CDR3, the DNA is TGTGCCAGCAGTGTCGGGGCGAACACCGGGGAGCTGTTTTTT.